A single sample gave rise to the 12 T cell receptor beta chains below, sequenced in a study of technical replicates of blood from several donors (dated by TCRdb to about 2017). The method was the immunoSEQ multiplex PCR assay. TCRdb carries this immuneACCESS record with in-frame sequences only. Its versions omit some clonotypes, under half of them owing to an unresolved V gene in the studies checked, with the rest unexplained. The sample table lists around 74,000 clones, around 86% of them with a count of one. Clones ranked in the top ten supply about 5.1% of the sample. Sequenced: PBMCs. These receptors were taken from a human donor in good health. Some clones in this sample may be carry-over from other donors' samples.

This chain's CDR3 is CASSLDGRYQPQHF. The CDR3 DNA sequence: TGTGCCAGCAGTTTGGACGGGAGATATCAGCCCCAGCATTTT. The rearrangement links TRBV28 to TRBJ1-5, with D uncertain. CDR3 length: 14 amino acids. Deletions cut 3 bases from V and 5 bases from J, with 11 bases between. CDR1 MDHEN and CDR2 SYDVKM come from the germline V gene.

V usage is TRBV4-3 and J usage is TRBJ1-2; D unresolved. The germline V gene encodes CDR1 LGHNA and CDR2 YSLEER. The V end was cut by 0 bases, the J end by 4 bases, with 9 bases between. The CDR3 extends over 14 amino acids. DNA of the CDR3: TGCGCCAGCAGCCAAGATGGCAGAAGCTATGGCTACACCTTC. It encodes CASSQDGRSYGYTF.

There are a few counts of this clone. The chain combines TRBV10-3 with TRBJ2-7, with D perhaps matching TRBD2 (6 bases). Germline V lookup: CDR1 ENHRY, CDR2 SYGVKD. V lost 8 bases and J 2 bases, leaving 13 bases between the germline ends. This CDR3 region has 13 residues. CDR3 sequence reads: CAIGDSMTYEQYF. CDR3 DNA: TGTGCCATCGGGGACTCGATGACCTACGAGCAGTACTTC.

This chain connects TRBV15 to TRBJ1-2; D is uncertain. The V gene lost 0 bases and the J gene lost 0 bases, with 11 bases spanning the gap. The CDR3 totals 16 residues. The germline CDR1 and CDR2 sequences are LNHNV and YYDKDF (reference sequence). CDR3 in amino acids: CATSRDLMLANYGYTF. The CDR3 DNA follows: TGTGCCACCAGCAGAGATCTGATGTTAGCTAACTATGGCTACACCTTC.

This chain connects TRBV4-1 to TRBJ1-4; 7 bases map to TRBD1. CDR3 length equals 15 residues. V shed 5 bases and J 8 bases; nucleotides not matched to a gene: 11. CDR1 MGHRA and CDR2 YSYEKL come from the germline V gene. The CDR3 region is CASSATQGFGEKLFF. Here the CDR3 DNA reads TGCGCCAGCAGCGCTACACAGGGGTTTGGCGAAAAACTGTTTTTT.

The chain is built from TRBV20-1 and TRBJ2-5; D uncertain. The V end was cut by 6 bases, the J end by 9 bases, with 14 bases between. Germline V gene lookup returns CDR1 DFQATT and CDR2 SNEGSKA (reference sequence). The CDR3 loop spans 11 amino acids. The CDR3 sequence: CSAKAGTAQYF. CDR3 in DNA: TGCAGTGCGAAAGCCGGTACGGCCCAGTACTTC.

The chain couples TRBV4-2 to TRBJ2-7; 9 bases fit TRBD2. Trimming took 1 base from V and 1 from J; bases not matched to a gene: 2. The CDR3 contains 15 residues. The V gene's germline CDR1 is LGHNA and CDR2 YNFKEQ. CDR3 in amino acids: CASSQGGGGSYEQYF. CDR3 bases: TGTGCCAGCAGCCAAGGCGGGGGGGGATCCTACGAGCAGTACTTC.

In this sample, this clone turned up a few times. The chain combines TRBV7-2 with TRBJ2-3, with D hard to call. The CDR3 runs to 12 residues. Germline CDR1 SGHTA, CDR2 FQGNSA. V was trimmed by 8 bases and J by 0 bases, leaving 6 bases between them. The CDR3 DNA follows: TGTGCCAGCGGCTCTAGCACAGATACGCAGTATTTT. Its translation: CASGSSTDTQYF.

This clone was detected once. The chain joins TRBV6-1 to TRBJ1-4; 11 bases align to TRBD1. The germline gives CDR1 MNHNS, CDR2 SASEGT. Trimming took 7 bases from V and 7 from J; bases not matched to a gene: 8. CDR3 length equals 15 residues. The DNA for the CDR3 is TGTGCCAGCATGAGAGCCGGGACAGGGGGTGAAAAACTGTTTTTT. It specifies CASMRAGTGGEKLFF.

V is TRBV27 and J is TRBJ2-7; 7 nucleotides align to TRBD1. The ends lost 6 bases at V and 4 bases at J; junction bases unmatched: 6. CDR3 size: 13 residues. Germline CDR1 and CDR2: MNHEY and SMNVEV (reference sequence). The DNA of the CDR3 is TGTGCCAGCAGCCCCGGGGACAGATACGAGCAGTACTTC. Translating gives CASSPGDRYEQYF.

This chain connects TRBV6-6 to TRBJ1-6, with 9 bases lining up with TRBD1. Per the germline V gene, CDR1 is MNHNY and CDR2 is SVGAGI (reference sequence). CDR3 length: 14 residues. V was clipped by 5 bases and J by 9 bases; unmatched bases: 5. CDR3 region: CASSVGTGPSPLHF. The CDR3 DNA is TGTGCCAGCAGTGTTGGGACAGGGCCTTCACCCCTCCACTTT.

The CDR3 loop reads CAWTRGNEAFF. The CDR3 DNA is TGTGCCTGGACCCGAGGAAACGAAGCTTTCTTT. The chain is built from TRBV30 and TRBJ1-1; D is unclear. The CDR3 is 11 residues long. The germline CDR1 and CDR2 sequences are GTSNPN and SVGIG (reference sequence). Trimming took 4 bases from V and 8 from J, leaving 11 bases between them.